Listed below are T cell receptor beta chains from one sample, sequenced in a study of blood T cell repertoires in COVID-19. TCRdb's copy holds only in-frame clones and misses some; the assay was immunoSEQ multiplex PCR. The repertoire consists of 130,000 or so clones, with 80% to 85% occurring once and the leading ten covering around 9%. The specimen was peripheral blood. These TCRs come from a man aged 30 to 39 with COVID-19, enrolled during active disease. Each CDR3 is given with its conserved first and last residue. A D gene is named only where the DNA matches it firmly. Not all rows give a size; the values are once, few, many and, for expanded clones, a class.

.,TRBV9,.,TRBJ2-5,TGTGCCAGCAGCGTAGGTGCAGGGGCTCAAGAGACCCAGTACTTC,CASSVGAGAQETQYF
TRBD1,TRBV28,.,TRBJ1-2,TGTGCCAGCAGTCTCTCAGGGGGCAGGAACTATGGCTACACCTTC,CASSLSGGRNYGYTF
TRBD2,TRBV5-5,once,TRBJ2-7,TGTGCCAGCAGCTCGACTAGCGGGAGTTACGAGCAGTACTTC,CASSSTSGSYEQYF
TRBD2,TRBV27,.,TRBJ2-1,TGTGCCAGCAGCCCTGTTTTGGTTAGCGGGATGGTGAGTGAGCAGTTCTTC,CASSPVLVSGMVSEQFF
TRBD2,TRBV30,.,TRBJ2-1,TGTGCCTGGAGTGGTTGGAGCGGGAGTGACAATGAGCAGTTCTTC,CAWSGWSGSDNEQFF
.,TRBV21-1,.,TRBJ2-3,TGTGCCAGCAGCATCCGTCTAGCTGGCACAGATACGCAGTATTTT,CASSIRLAGTDTQYF
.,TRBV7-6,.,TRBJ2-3,TGTGCCAGCAGCTTAGATGGTCTAGAGTTAGGGGCTGATACGCAGTATTTT,CASSLDGLELGADTQYF
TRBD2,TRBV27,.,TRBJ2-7,TGTGCCAGCAGTTTATCGCGGGGGTTCTCCTACGAGCAGTACTTC,CASSLSRGFSYEQYF
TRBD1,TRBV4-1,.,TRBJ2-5,TGCGCCAGCAGCCAACAGGGGGCGCGGCAAGAGACCCAGTACTTC,CASSQQGARQETQYF
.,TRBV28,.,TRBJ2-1,TGTGCCAGCAGTTTACAGGGACAAGAGCAGTTCTTC,CASSLQGQEQFF
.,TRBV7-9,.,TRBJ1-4,TGTGCCAGCAGCTTAGCGGGGCAGGATGAAAAACTGTTTTTT,CASSLAGQDEKLFF
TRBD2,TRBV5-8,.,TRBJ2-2,TGTGCCAGCAGCTTGTGGGGGACTAGCCCCGGGACCGGGGAGCTGTTTTTT,CASSLWGTSPGTGELFF
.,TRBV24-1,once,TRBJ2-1,TGTGCCACCAGTGACGTCGGGGTCACCTCCTACAATGAGCAGTTCTTC,CATSDVGVTSYNEQFF
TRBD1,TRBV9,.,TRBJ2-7,TGTGCCAGCAGCAACGGGCGAACAGGGGGCTCCGACGAGCAGTACTTC,CASSNGRTGGSDEQYF
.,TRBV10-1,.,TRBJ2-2,TGCGCCAGCAGTGGTCTTCGGGACTCCGGGGAGCTGTTTTTT,CASSGLRDSGELFF
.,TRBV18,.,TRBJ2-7,TGTGCCAGCTCACCACAGGGGTACTACGAGCAGTACTTC,CASSPQGYYEQYF
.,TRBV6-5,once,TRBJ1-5,TGTGCCAGCAGGCAGGGGCTAAGCAATCAGCCCCAGCATTTT,CASRQGLSNQPQHF
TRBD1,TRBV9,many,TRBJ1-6,TGTGCCAGCAGCGTAGAATTAAACAGGGGTAATTCACCCCTCCACTTT,CASSVELNRGNSPLHF
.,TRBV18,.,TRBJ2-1,TGTGCCAGCTCACTAACGACAGTTATCTACAATGAGCAGTTCTTC,CASSLTTVIYNEQFF
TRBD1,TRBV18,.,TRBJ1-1,TGTGCCAGCTCACCGTCAACAGGGGGAAACACTGAAGCTTTCTTT,CASSPSTGGNTEAFF
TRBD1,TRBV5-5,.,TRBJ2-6,TGTGCCAGCAGCTACAGAACAGGGGCTGGGGCCAACGTCCTGACTTTC,CASSYRTGAGANVLTF
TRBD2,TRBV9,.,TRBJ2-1,TGTGCCAGCAGCGTAGGGGTTGTTGGCAGTCGGAACCAAATAGCGGGAGAAGCTGAGCAGTTCTTC,CASSVGVVGSRNQIAGEAEQFF
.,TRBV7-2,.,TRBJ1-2,TGTGCCAGCAGCTTAGAAGCAGGGATGGATGGCTACACCTTC,CASSLEAGMDGYTF
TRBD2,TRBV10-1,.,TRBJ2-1,TGCGCCAGCAGTGTAAGCGGGAGGGCCGTCAATGAGCAGTTCTTC,CASSVSGRAVNEQFF
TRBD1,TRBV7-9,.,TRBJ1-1,TGTGCCAGCAGCTTAGGGCCAGGGGGCACAGCTTTCTTT,CASSLGPGGTAFF
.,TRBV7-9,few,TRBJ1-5,TGTGCCAGCAGCTTAGATAGTACCAATCAGCCCCAGCATTTT,CASSLDSTNQPQHF
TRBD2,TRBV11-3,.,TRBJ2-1,TGTGCCAGCAGCCCCGGGACTAGCGACAATGAGCAGTTCTTC,CASSPGTSDNEQFF
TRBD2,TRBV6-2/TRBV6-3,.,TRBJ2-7,TGTGCCAGCAGTTATGGGACTAGCGGGACCTACGAGCAGTACTTC,CASSYGTSGTYEQYF
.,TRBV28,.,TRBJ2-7,TGTGCCAGCCATGTCGGCGGGACGGACTCCTACGAGCAGTACTTC,CASHVGGTDSYEQYF
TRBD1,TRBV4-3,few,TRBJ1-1,TGCGCCAGCAGCTCTCGGACAGGCGAAGCTTTCTTT,CASSSRTGEAFF
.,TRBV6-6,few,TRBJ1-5,TGTCCCAAGGGGCGGGGGCAGCCCCAGCATTTT,CPKGRGQPQHF
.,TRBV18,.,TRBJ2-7,TGTGCCAGCTCACCTCGACAGATACATGCCTACGAGCAGTACTTC,CASSPRQIHAYEQYF
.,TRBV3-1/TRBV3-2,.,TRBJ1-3,TGTGCCAGCAGCCAAGGTACCAGGGGAGGAAACACCATATATTTT,CASSQGTRGGNTIYF
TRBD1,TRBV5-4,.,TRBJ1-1,TGTGCCAGCAGTAAAACCGGGACAGGGTCTCTGAACACTGAAGCTTTCTTT,CASSKTGTGSLNTEAFF
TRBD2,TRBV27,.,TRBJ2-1,TGTGCCAGCATGATGGGAGGGCTCTACAATGAGCAGTTCTTC,CASMMGGLYNEQFF
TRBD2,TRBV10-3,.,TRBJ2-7,TGTGCCATCAGTGGGGGACGGGAGGGATCCTACGAGCAGTACTTC,CAISGGREGSYEQYF
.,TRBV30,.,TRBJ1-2,TGTGCCTGGAGTGTACGTCCCACGGGCTATGGCTACACCTTC,CAWSVRPTGYGYTF
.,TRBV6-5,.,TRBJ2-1,TGTGCCAGCAGGCCGCCCAGGGACAATGAGCAGTTCTTC,CASRPPRDNEQFF
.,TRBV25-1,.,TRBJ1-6,TGTGCCAGCAGTCTTCAGACAGGTTTATCCCCCCTCCACTTT,CASSLQTGLSPLHF
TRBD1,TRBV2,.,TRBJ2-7,TGTGCCAGCAGTGGACAGACAGGGGGAGGAGGTGAGCAGTACTTC,CASSGQTGGGGEQYF
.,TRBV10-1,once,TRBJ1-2,TGCGCCAGCAGTGGATCAGTCGGGGGCTACACCTTC,CASSGSVGGYTF
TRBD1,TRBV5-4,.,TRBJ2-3,TGTGCCAGCAGCCCTGACAGGGGACGTGGCACAGATACGCAGTATTTT,CASSPDRGRGTDTQYF
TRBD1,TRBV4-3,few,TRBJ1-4,TGCGCCAGCAGCCAAGACTTAGGGACAGGACCAGAAAAACTGTTTTTT,CASSQDLGTGPEKLFF
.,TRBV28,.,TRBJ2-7,TGTGCCAGCAGACCTGGGGGGGCGTCTTCCTACGAGCAGTACTTC,CASRPGGASSYEQYF
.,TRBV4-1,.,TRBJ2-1,TGCGCCAGCAGCCCCGGTGACAGCAAATACAATGAGCAGTTCTTC,CASSPGDSKYNEQFF
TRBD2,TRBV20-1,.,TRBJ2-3,TGCAGTGCTAGTGACACTAGCGTTCCAGATACGCAGTATTTT,CSASDTSVPDTQYF
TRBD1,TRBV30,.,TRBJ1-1,TGTGCCAGTAACAGGGGGCTTGGCACTGAAGCTTTCTTT,CASNRGLGTEAFF
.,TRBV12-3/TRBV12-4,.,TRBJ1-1,TGTGCCAGCAGTCCCGACAGGGAAGCTTTCTTT,CASSPDREAFF